The 25 T cell receptor beta chains below come from one sample, sequenced in a study of cytomegalovirus exposure and HLA in healthy donors. The PCR made use of 60 Vbeta and 13 Jbeta primers. The repertoire was sequenced with immunoSEQ multiplex PCR; TCRdb's copy has only in-frame clones and lacks some. The sample lists 100,000 to 150,000 clones; approximately 87% were seen once. Specimen: PBMCs. These TCRs come from a man in his late teens or twenties in good health and CMV-seropositive.

The genes are TRBV19 and TRBJ2-3; 7 bases are a match to TRBD2. The V gene's germline CDR1 is LNHDA and CDR2 SQIVND (reference sequence). This CDR3 contains 14 residues. V shed 7 bases, J shed 3 bases, and the junction held 7 bases outside the gene matches. In nucleotides, the CDR3 is TGTGCCAGTAAAGGGCTAGCGGATACAGATACGCAGTATTTT. This gives the protein CASKGLADTDTQYF. Complete variable domain (other parts from reference TRBV19 and TRBJ2-3): DGGITQSPKYLFRKEGQNVTLSCEQNLNHDAMYWYRQDPGQGLRLIYYSQIVNDFQKGDIAEGYSVSREKKESFPLTVTSAQKNPTAFYLCASKGLADTDTQYFGPGTRLTVL.

This rearrangement joins TRBV5-1 to TRBJ1-2, with 10 bases aligning to TRBD1. Trimming took 0 bases from V and 7 from J; bases not matched to a gene: 3. The CDR3 is 14 residues long. The germline gives CDR1 SGHRS, CDR2 YFSETQ. The CDR3 sequence: CASSLVTGGGGYTF. DNA for the CDR3: TGCGCCAGCAGCTTGGTGACAGGGGGCGGTGGCTACACCTTC.

DNA of the CDR3: TGTGCCAGCAGCCCCCTAGGACAGGCGCCTTCACAAAATCAGCCCCAGCATTTT. Its translation: CASSPLGQAPSQNQPQHF. The rearrangement links TRBV7-9 to TRBJ1-5, with 7 bases matching TRBD1. The CDR3 runs 18 residues. CDR1 and CDR2 (germline): SEHNR, FQNEAQ (reference sequence). The V gene end was trimmed by 5 bases and the J gene end by 4 bases; junction bases not matched to a gene: 17.

This chain joins TRBV2 and TRBJ1-3; TRBD1 agrees at 7 bases. Trimming took 7 bases from V and 0 from J; bases not matched to a gene: 6. The CDR3 runs 15 residues. Germline CDR1 is SNHLY and CDR2 is FYNNEI. Here the CDR3 reads CASNRQGSSGNTIYF. In DNA, the CDR3 is TGTGCCAGCAACAGACAGGGTAGCTCTGGAAACACCATATATTTT.

The V and J genes are TRBV14 and TRBJ2-1, with 9 bases matching TRBD2. The trim removed 4 bases at V and 10 bases at J, leaving 8 bases unmatched. CDR1 and CDR2 from the germline V gene are SGHDN and FVKESK. CDR3 size: 14 residues. The CDR3 region is CASSLLGLAHEQFF. DNA of the CDR3: TGTGCCAGCAGCCTTCTGGGACTAGCACACGAGCAGTTCTTC.

The chain has TRBV28 and TRBJ2-1; no firm D call. Trimming pared 5 bases from V and 2 bases from J, leaving 19 bases between. CDR3 length: 17 residues. CDR1 MDHEN and CDR2 SYDVKM come from the germline V gene. The chain's CDR3 is CASSPSVGEVAYNEQFF. The CDR3 coding sequence is TGTGCCAGCAGTCCCTCGGTTGGAGAGGTTGCCTACAATGAGCAGTTCTTC.

The V call is TRBV7-6, the J call TRBJ2-5, with D maybe TRBD1 (7 bases). CDR1 SGHVS and CDR2 FNYEAQ come from the germline V gene. V lost 5 bases to trimming and J lost 9 bases, with 10 bases between them. This CDR3 region has 11 residues. CDR3 amino acids: CASSQGEAQYF. CDR3 coding DNA: TGTGCCAGCAGCCAGGGGGAGGCCCAGTACTTC.

The chain joins TRBV30 to TRBJ2-7, with 11 bases that match TRBD2. The CDR3 is made up of 18 amino acids. V was pared by 4 bases and J by 1 base, with 15 bases of the junction left unmatched. Germline V lookup: CDR1 GTSNPN, CDR2 SVGIG (reference sequence). In DNA form, the CDR3 reads TGTGCCTGGATGGGACCGTCGGCTAGCGGGGGGCCTTCCTACGAGCAGTACTTC. It encodes CAWMGPSASGGPSYEQYF.

The chain is built from TRBV9 and TRBJ1-1; D ambiguous. Between the trimmed V and J ends, which lost 5 bases and 1 base, there was a span of 9 bases. Germline V gene data show CDR1 as SGDLS and CDR2 as YYNGEE. The CDR3 consists of 13 residues. DNA of the CDR3: TGTGCCAGCAGGGCTACAGAGAACACTGAAGCTTTCTTT. It translates to CASRATENTEAFF.

This clone showed up just once. This rearrangement joins TRBV6-5 to TRBJ2-5, with 7 bases identical to TRBD2. V lost 4 bases and J lost 4; bases outside the gene matches: 9. The CDR3 extends over 15 amino acids. Germline lookup yields CDR1 MNHEY and CDR2 SVGAGI. Here the CDR3 DNA reads TGTGCCAGCAGTTTCATTCGTTGGGGGGGAGAGACCCAGTACTTC. Encoded protein: CASSFIRWGGETQYF.

The V and J genes are TRBV6-5 and TRBJ2-7, with 8 bases lining up with TRBD1. The CDR3 is 15 amino acids. Germline lookup yields CDR1 MNHEY and CDR2 SVGAGI. The J segment lost 2 bases and the V segment lost 2 bases, leaving 5 bases of the junction unmatched. This CDR3 reads CASSYVGQATYEQYF. The CDR3 DNA sequence: TGTGCCAGCAGTTACGTGGGACAGGCCACCTACGAGCAGTACTTC.

V and J are TRBV28 and TRBJ1-2, with TRBD1 matching over 7 bases. V was pared by 5 bases and J by 3 bases, with 9 bases of the junction left unmatched. Germline loops: CDR1 MDHEN, CDR2 SYDVKM. This CDR3 is 15 amino acids long. Written as DNA, the CDR3 is TGTGCCAGCAGTCCGCAACAGGGGTTGGACTATGGCTACACCTTC. This translates into CASSPQQGLDYGYTF.

This rearrangement joins TRBV6-5 to TRBJ1-3; weak D call: TRBD1 (6 bases). The CDR3 runs to 14 residues. Germline CDR1 MNHEY, CDR2 SVGAGI. Between the trimmed V and J ends, which lost 6 bases and 3 bases, there was a span of 12 bases. The CDR3 is CASRATGNGNTIYF. DNA for the CDR3: TGTGCCAGCAGAGCCACAGGGAATGGAAACACCATATATTTT.

The chain uses TRBV9 and TRBJ2-1, with 14 bases that match TRBD2. The CDR3 covers 18 residues. Germline lookup yields CDR1 SGDLS and CDR2 YYNGEE. Trimming at V came to 2 bases and at J to 1 base, leaving 5 bases not matched to a gene. Here the CDR3 reads CASSVLGTSGGSYNEQFF. The CDR3 nucleotides read TGTGCCAGCAGCGTCCTGGGGACTAGCGGGGGTTCCTACAATGAGCAGTTCTTC.

The chain links TRBV5-5 to TRBJ2-7; 9 bases line up with TRBD1. The trim removed 7 bases at V and 4 bases at J, leaving 6 bases unmatched. The CDR3 extends over 13 amino acids. The V gene's germline CDR1 is SGHKS and CDR2 YYEKEE (reference sequence). Written as DNA, the CDR3 is TGTGCCAGCTGGTCCGGGACAGGGTACGAGCAGTACTTC. Translating gives CASWSGTGYEQYF. The full variable domain, rest sourced from reference TRBV5-5 and TRBJ2-7, is DAGVTQSPTHLIKTRGQQVTLRCSPISGHKSVSWYQQVLGQGPQFIFQYYEKEERGRGNFPDRFSARQFPNYSSELNVNALLLGDSALYLCASWSGTGYEQYFGPGTRLTVT.

The chain links TRBV25-1 to TRBJ2-1; D uncertain. Germline CDR1 is MGHDK and CDR2 is SYGVNS. This CDR3 has 13 residues. V shed 1 base and J shed 6 bases, with 7 bases lying between them. The CDR3 loop reads CASSEWHSNEQFF. CDR3 in DNA: TGTGCCAGCAGTGAATGGCACAGCAATGAGCAGTTCTTC.

This clone showed up just once. V is TRBV9 and J is TRBJ2-5, with no clear D. Between the trimmed V and J ends, which lost 0 bases and 4 bases, there was a span of 10 bases. This CDR3 has 14 amino acids. CDR1 is SGDLS and CDR2 is YYNGEE in the germline V gene. Written as DNA, the CDR3 is TGTGCCAGCAGCGTAGGTTCTTCCCGAGAGACCCAGTACTTC. Translated, it gives CASSVGSSRETQYF.

V and J are TRBV10-3 and TRBJ2-1; 7 bases agree with TRBD1. V gave up 6 bases and J gave up 6 bases; unmatched junction bases: 2. Germline CDR1 reads ENHRY; CDR2 reads SYGVKD. CDR3 length: 12 amino acids. The CDR3 reads CAISRDSNEQFF. In DNA, the CDR3 is TGTGCCATCAGCCGGGACAGCAATGAGCAGTTCTTC.

The chain uses TRBV7-8 and TRBJ2-7; possibly TRBD1 for D (8 bases). The germline CDR1 and CDR2 sequences are SGHVS and FQNEAQ. Trimming left V 6 bases short and J 3 bases short, with 15 bases between. The CDR3 has 14 residues. The CDR3 DNA reads TGTGCCAGCAGACAGGGGGGGAGCGTCTACGAGCAGTACTTC. It codes for CASRQGGSVYEQYF.

This rearrangement joins TRBV11-2 to TRBJ2-5, with 12 bases matching TRBD2. Germline V CDR1 and CDR2: SGHAT, FQNNGV. The CDR3 runs to 16 residues. Unmatched junction bases numbered 9, after V lost 5 bases and J lost 5 bases. The CDR3 region has the DNA TGTGCCAGCAGCCCGCCTAGCGGGGGGGCCCGGGAGACCCAGTACTTC. It codes for CASSPPSGGARETQYF.

This chain links TRBV10-2 with TRBJ1-2; no definite D call. Germline V gene lookup returns CDR1 WSHSY and CDR2 SAAADI. Trimming left V 7 bases short and J 2 bases short, with 14 bases between. The CDR3 has 14 amino acids. The CDR3 loop reads CASTEAGLNYGYTF. The DNA for the CDR3 is TGCGCCAGCACCGAGGCGGGGTTAAACTATGGCTACACCTTC.

V is TRBV6-1 and J is TRBJ2-5; D may be TRBD1 (6 bases). V lost 6 bases and J 1 base, leaving 9 bases between the germline ends. Germline CDR1 is MNHNS and CDR2 is SASEGT. This CDR3 contains 13 residues. CDR3 in amino acids: CASSPQGQETQYF. In nucleotides, the CDR3 is TGTGCCAGCAGCCCACAGGGCCAAGAGACCCAGTACTTC.

Here the CDR3 reads CSSRDSYGYTF. CDR3 nucleotide sequence: TGCAGCAGCCGGGACTCCTATGGCTACACCTTC. The V gene is TRBV29-1, the J gene TRBJ1-2; TRBD1 might be the D (5 bases). Germline CDR1 reads SQVTM; CDR2 reads ANQGSEA. The CDR3 is 11 residues long. V was cut by 8 bases and J by 4 bases, with 11 bases left in between.

The chain has TRBV14 and TRBJ2-5; D is unclear. The CDR3 sequence is 14 residues long. Trimming shortened V by 3 bases and J by 2 bases, and 10 bases separated the two germline ends. Germline lookup yields CDR1 SGHDN and CDR2 FVKESK. As DNA, the CDR3 is TGTGCCAGCAGCCACCCTGAGAGGCAAGAGACCCAGTACTTC. Protein product: CASSHPERQETQYF. Using reference TRBV14 and TRBJ2-5 for the parts outside the CDR3, the full variable domain is EAGVTQFPSHSVIEKGQTVTLRCDPISGHDNLYWYRRVMGKEIKFLLHFVKESKQDESGMPNNRFLAERTGGTYSTLKVQPAELEDSGVYFCASSHPERQETQYFGPGTRLLVL.

CDR3 DNA: TGTGCCTGGAGTTTCCACGGGACAGTCCCCCCTACGCAGTATTTT. It translates to CAWSFHGTVPPTQYF. V usage is TRBV30 and J usage is TRBJ2-3, with 7 bases identical to TRBD1. This CDR3 is 15 amino acids long. Per germline, CDR1 GTSNPN and CDR2 SVGIG (reference sequence). With V trimmed by 2 bases and J by 8 bases, 13 bases remained unmatched.